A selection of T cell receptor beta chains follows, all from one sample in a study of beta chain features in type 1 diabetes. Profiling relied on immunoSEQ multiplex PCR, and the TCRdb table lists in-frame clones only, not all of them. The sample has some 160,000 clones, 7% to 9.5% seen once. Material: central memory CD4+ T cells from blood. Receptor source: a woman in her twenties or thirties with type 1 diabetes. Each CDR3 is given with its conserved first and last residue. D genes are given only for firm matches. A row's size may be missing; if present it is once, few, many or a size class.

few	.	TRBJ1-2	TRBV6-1	CASSQPGRYYGYTF	TGTGCCAGCAGCCAACCGGGGAGGTACTATGGCTACACCTTC
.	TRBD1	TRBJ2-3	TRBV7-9	CASSVTGSDTQYF	TGTGCCAGCAGCGTGACAGGGTCAGATACGCAGTATTTT
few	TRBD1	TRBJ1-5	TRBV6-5	CASSYEGAGQPQHF	TGTGCCAGCAGTTATGAGGGGGCCGGACAGCCCCAGCATTTT
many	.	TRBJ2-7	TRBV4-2	CASSQDLGGPYEQYF	TGTGCCAGCAGCCAAGATCTGGGGGGACCTTACGAGCAGTACTTC
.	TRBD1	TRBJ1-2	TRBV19	CASTETRHRGDGYTF	TGTGCCAGTACCGAAACTCGCCACAGGGGAGATGGCTACACCTTC
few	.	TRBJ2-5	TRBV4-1	CASSQRVMAGKEETQYF	TGCGCCAGCAGCCAACGTGTGATGGCGGGAAAAGAAGAGACCCAGTACTTC
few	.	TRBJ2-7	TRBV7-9	CASSLAAGSPYEQYF	TGTGCCAGCAGCTTAGCGGCGGGCAGCCCCTACGAGCAGTACTTC
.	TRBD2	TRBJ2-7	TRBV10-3	CAISERLAGATYEQYF	TGTGCCATCAGTGAGAGGCTAGCGGGCGCGACCTACGAGCAGTACTTC
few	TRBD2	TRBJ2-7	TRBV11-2	CASSPGLADIYEQYF	TGTGCCAGCAGCCCGGGACTAGCGGATATTTACGAGCAGTACTTC
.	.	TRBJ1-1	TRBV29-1	CSARGVDTEAFF	TGCAGCGCCCGGGGGGTTGACACTGAAGCTTTCTTT
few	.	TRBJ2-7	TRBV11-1	CASRSSSEAYEQYF	TGTGCCAGCAGATCCTCTAGCGAGGCCTACGAGCAGTACTTC
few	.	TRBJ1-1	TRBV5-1	CASSLAENTEAFF	TGCGCCAGCAGCTTGGCAGAGAACACTGAAGCTTTCTTT
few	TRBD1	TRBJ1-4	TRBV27	CASSLGQGATNEKLFF	TGTGCCAGCAGTTTAGGGCAGGGGGCAACTAATGAAAAACTGTTTTTT